These 26 T cell receptor beta chains came from one sample sequenced in a study of CD8 T cells in Susac syndrome. Random hexamers were used to reverse transcribe an amount of roughly 0.5 to 1 ug RNA. TCRdb independently ran MiXCR on the immunoSEQ multiplex PCR reads; one entry per CDR3 protein. The sample contains over 130,000 distinct CDR3 sequences, approximately 95% of which appear only once. The sequenced sample was CD4+ T cells from PBMCs. Every receptor here comes from a human donor with Susac syndrome.

The CDR3 loop reads CATSRPGTGVGAGELFF. CDR3 nucleotides: TGTGCCACCAGCAGACCCGGGACAGGGGTAGGGGCCGGGGAGCTGTTTTTT. The genes are TRBV15 and TRBJ2-2, with 10 bases matching TRBD1. After removal of 2 bases from V and 6 bases from J, the junction contained 9 bases not matched to a gene. Germline assignment: CDR1 LNHNV and CDR2 YYDKDF (reference sequence). The CDR3 is made up of 17 amino acids.

The chain's CDR3 is CSALGLAGGVEQFF. As DNA, the CDR3 is TGCAGTGCCCTGGGACTAGCGGGAGGGGTTGAGCAGTTCTTC. The rearrangement links TRBV20-1 to TRBJ2-1; 16 positions match TRBD2. Germline assignment: CDR1 DFQATT and CDR2 SNEGSKA (reference sequence). Trimming cost V 6 bases and J 9 bases; bases outside gene matches: 5. This CDR3 spans 14 amino acids.

The chain recombines TRBV6-2 or TRBV6-3 with TRBJ2-1; 7 bases fit TRBD1. Germline V lookup: CDR1 MNHEY, CDR2 SVGEGT. The CDR3 has 13 amino acids. V lost 6 bases, J lost 8 bases, and 7 bases stayed unmatched. The CDR3 is CASSRDRADEQFF. The CDR3 DNA follows: TGTGCCAGCAGCCGCGACAGGGCCGATGAGCAGTTCTTC.

This CDR3 reads CASSLELDPYF. DNA for the CDR3: TGTGCCAGCAGCTTAGAGTTAGATCCGTATTTT. The chain links TRBV7-2 to TRBJ2-3; D not certain. Germline CDR1 is SGHTA and CDR2 is FQGNSA. The CDR3 consists of 11 residues. Trimming removed 1 base at V and 14 bases at J, with 10 bases between.

This clonotype was picked up a small number of times. The gene calls are TRBV7-9 and TRBJ1-1, with TRBD1 identical over 8 bases. CDR3 length: 13 amino acids. Germline CDR1 reads SEHNR; CDR2 reads FQNEAQ (reference sequence). Losses at the gene ends were 2 bases for V and 5 bases for J; bases not matched to a gene: 1. CDR3: CASSLQGATEAFF. CDR3 in DNA: TGTGCCAGCAGCTTACAGGGGGCTACTGAAGCTTTCTTT.

This chain joins TRBV4-1 and TRBJ2-1; no clear D. Trimming left V 4 bases short and J 2 bases short, with 6 bases between. CDR1 MGHRA and CDR2 YSYEKL come from the germline V gene. CDR3 length: 13 amino acids. The CDR3 region has the DNA TGCGCCAGCAGCCGGAACCCCTACAATGAGCAGTTCTTC. Residues: CASSRNPYNEQFF.

A single count supports this clonotype. The rearrangement links TRBV30 to TRBJ1-1, with TRBD1 matching 9 bases. Germline loops: CDR1 GTSNPN, CDR2 SVGIG (reference sequence). The CDR3 has 14 residues. With V trimmed by 5 bases and J by 2 bases, 6 bases remained unmatched. CDR3 bases: TGTGCCTGGGATAGACAGGGGGGAAACACTGAAGCTTTCTTT. It codes for CAWDRQGGNTEAFF.

The chain joins TRBV2 to TRBJ1-5; possibly TRBD1 for D (6 bases). The CDR3 length is 17 residues. Per germline, CDR1 SNHLY and CDR2 FYNNEI. Trimming shortened V by 10 bases and J by 0 bases, and 22 bases separated the two germline ends. CDR3 in DNA: TGTGCCACCAGGGGCTTTGACAGTGCTGATAGCAATCAGCCCCAGCATTTT. It encodes CATRGFDSADSNQPQHF.

This chain uses TRBV6-1 with TRBJ1-2; 7 bases are shared with TRBD1. V lost 0 bases to trimming and J lost 4 bases; unmatched junction nucleotides: 5. In germline, CDR1 is MNHNS, CDR2 SASEGT. This CDR3 contains 15 residues. CDR3 coding DNA: TGTGCCAGCAGTGAAGCGTCCGGGACAGCCTATGGCTACACCTTC. This codes for CASSEASGTAYGYTF.

The gene calls are TRBV3-1 and TRBJ1-5; D is undetermined. There are 13 residues in the CDR3. Trimming left V 0 bases short and J 7 bases short, with 7 bases between. The germline gives CDR1 LGHDT, CDR2 YNNKEL (reference sequence). The CDR3 DNA reads as TGTGCCAGCAGCCAAGATGCGAGACAGCCCCAGCATTTT. Its translation: CASSQDARQPQHF.

This sequence joins TRBV12-3 or TRBV12-4 and TRBJ1-2; 10 bases align to TRBD1. The CDR3 length is 14 residues. With V trimmed by 5 bases and J by 7 bases, 7 bases remained unmatched. CDR3 bases: TGTGCCAGCAGTGGGTTGGACAGGGGGTCTGGCTACACCTTC. Protein sequence: CASSGLDRGSGYTF.

The V call is TRBV2, the J call TRBJ2-2; weak D call: TRBD2 (5 bases). Trimming stripped 4 bases from V and 5 bases from J, with 17 bases between. Germline CDR1 SNHLY, CDR2 FYNNEI. CDR3 length: 16 amino acids. The DNA of the CDR3 is TGTGCCAGCAGTGTCGAGGGAGATCTAAGGACCGGGGAGCTGTTTTTT. This encodes CASSVEGDLRTGELFF.

This rearrangement joins TRBV2 to TRBJ1-2, with a tentative D call TRBD1 (6 bases). The CDR3 is made up of 13 amino acids. Germline loops: CDR1 SNHLY, CDR2 FYNNEI. The V gene lost 5 bases and the J gene lost 2 bases, with 9 bases spanning the gap. The CDR3 here is CASSKGGNYGYTF. The CDR3 DNA is TGTGCCAGCAGTAAGGGGGGAAACTATGGCTACACCTTC.

This rearrangement joins TRBV19 to TRBJ2-5, with 7 bases matching TRBD1. The CDR3 contains 15 residues. V lost 3 bases, J lost 5 bases, and 9 bases stayed unmatched. CDR1 is LNHDA, CDR2 SQIVND, per germline (reference sequence). In nucleotides, the CDR3 is TGTGCCAGTAGTATGAACAGGGGTTATCGGGAGACCCAGTACTTC. This codes for CASSMNRGYRETQYF.

The genes are TRBV9 and TRBJ2-3; 8 positions match TRBD2. With V trimmed by 2 bases and J by 5 bases, 13 bases remained unmatched. CDR1 and CDR2 from the germline V gene are SGDLS and YYNGEE. The CDR3 has 17 residues. The DNA for the CDR3 is TGTGCCAGCAGCGTGACCGGCATTAGCGGGGCGGGAGATACGCAGTATTTT. Protein product: CASSVTGISGAGDTQYF.

V is TRBV20-1 and J is TRBJ1-1; D gene ambiguous. The CDR3 contains 11 residues. The germline gives CDR1 DFQATT, CDR2 SNEGSKA (reference sequence). V shed 0 bases and J shed 10 bases, with 9 bases lying between them. For the CDR3, the DNA is TGCAGTGCTAGAGACGCCGATAGAGCTTTCTTT. This codes for CSARDADRAFF.

This rearrangement joins TRBV20-1 to TRBJ1-1, with no clear D. V shed 4 bases and J shed 0 bases, with 9 bases lying between them. Per the germline V gene, CDR1 is DFQATT and CDR2 is SNEGSKA (reference sequence). The CDR3 covers 13 residues. As DNA, the CDR3 is TGCAGTGCTACCAGAGACCTGAACACTGAAGCTTTCTTT. As protein: CSATRDLNTEAFF.

This chain connects TRBV7-9 to TRBJ2-3; no reliable D call. CDR1 SEHNR and CDR2 FQNEAQ come from the germline V gene (reference sequence). The CDR3 totals 16 residues. V lost 5 bases and J 0 bases, leaving 15 bases between the germline ends. DNA for the CDR3: TGTGCCAGCAGCCCCGAAGGTGCTACTAGCACAGATACGCAGTATTTT. It specifies CASSPEGATSTDTQYF.

The chain carries TRBV5-1 and TRBJ2-5; either TRBD1 or TRBD2 may fit D (5 bases each). Germline V gene sequence: CDR1 SGHRS, CDR2 YFSETQ. Trimming removed 4 bases at V and 3 bases at J, with 7 bases between. This CDR3 has 12 amino acids. The CDR3: CASSEGKETQYF. CDR3 DNA sequence: TGCGCCAGCAGCGAGGGGAAAGAGACCCAGTACTTC.

The V gene is TRBV3-1, the J gene TRBJ1-4; D is unclear. From germline, CDR1 is LGHDT and CDR2 YNNKEL (reference sequence). This CDR3 has 11 amino acids. V was pared by 6 bases and J by 10 bases, with 9 bases between. The CDR3 coding sequence is TGTGCCAGCAGAAGGGCGGGAAAACTGTTTTTT. Protein sequence: CASRRAGKLFF.

The genes are TRBV29-1 and TRBJ2-1, with 8 bases fitting TRBD1. Germline V CDR1 and CDR2: SQVTM, ANQGSEA. This CDR3 has 14 residues. The V and J ends lost 5 bases and 9 bases, in that order; junction bases with no gene match: 12. CDR3 protein: CSVNDRGSAGEQFF. CDR3 in DNA: TGCAGCGTTAACGACAGGGGTAGTGCTGGTGAGCAGTTCTTC.

The V gene is TRBV3-1, the J gene TRBJ1-1; the D gene is possibly TRBD1 (6 bases). The CDR3 runs 14 residues. Trimming pared 3 bases from V and 5 bases from J, leaving 13 bases between. Germline V lookup: CDR1 LGHDT, CDR2 YNNKEL (reference sequence). This chain's CDR3 is CASSQGGRRTEAFF. The CDR3 nucleotides are TGTGCCAGCAGCCAGGGGGGGCGCAGGACTGAAGCTTTCTTT.

This chain links TRBV7-2 with TRBJ2-1, with unresolved D. The CDR3 sequence is 13 residues long. With 1 base removed from V and 4 bases from J, the gap between germline ends came to 5 bases. Germline CDR1 SGHTA, CDR2 FQGNSA. This chain's CDR3 is CASSLVPYNEQFF. The CDR3 DNA follows: TGTGCCAGCAGCTTAGTTCCTTACAATGAGCAGTTCTTC.

This chain connects TRBV13 to TRBJ2-5, with D possibly being TRBD1 (6 bases). Trimming left V 4 bases short and J 7 bases short, with 10 bases between. This CDR3 is 12 amino acids long. Germline V lookup: CDR1 PRHDT, CDR2 FYEKMQ (reference sequence). CDR3 residues: CASSSRGGTQYF. The CDR3 DNA follows: TGTGCCAGCAGCTCCCGAGGGGGGACCCAGTACTTC.

V gene TRBV12-3 or TRBV12-4 combines with J gene TRBJ2-7; TRBD2 matches at 12 bases. This CDR3 has 14 amino acids. Trimming took 6 bases from V and 3 from J; bases not matched to a gene: 3. The CDR3 bases are TGTGCCAGCAGCGCTAGCGGGAGGGTCTACGAGCAGTACTTC. Its translation is CASSASGRVYEQYF.

The chain combines TRBV25-1 with TRBJ1-1; no definite D call. V gave up 1 base and J gave up 0 bases, with 6 bases separating them. The CDR3 covers 14 residues. Per the germline V gene, CDR1 is MGHDK and CDR2 is SYGVNS. The CDR3 loop reads CASSEWTLNTEAFF. CDR3 DNA sequence: TGTGCCAGCAGTGAATGGACCTTGAACACTGAAGCTTTCTTT.